This T cell receptor (beta chain) was recorded in a study of T-cell reconstitution after alpha-beta-depleted transplantation in children. Findings and limits, study-wide: The main origin of T-cell counts and diversity one year after transplant was newly produced T cells.

The authors prepared the TCRbeta library with unique molecular identifiers. A single record per CDR3 protein comes from TCRdb applying MiXCR to the PCR reads. The data contain about 290,000 distinct CDR3 sequences, around 7.3% of them singletons. This clonotype showed up just a few times. The antigen remains unidentified. The CDR3 has 15 residues. The ends were cut back, 5 bases at V and 4 bases at J, with 17 bases in the middle. Germline V gene sequence: CDR1 MNHEY, CDR2 SMNVEV (reference sequence). The receptor comes from a female patient aged 2 to 10 who had a stem cell transplant for Fanconi anemia, so the T cells may come from the graft donor. The rearrangement uses TRBV27 and TRBJ1-1, with D possibly being TRBD1 (6 bases). The sequencing used peripheral blood, collected 360 days after TCRalphabeta/CD19-depleted stem cell transplant. CDR3 nucleotides: TGTGCCAGCAGTCCAAACGGGGGCCTTGGCACTGAAGCTTTCTTT. This gives the protein CASSPNGGLGTEAFF.